The 16 T cell receptor beta chains below come from one sample, sequenced in a study of CD8 T cells in ankylosing spondylitis. Their antigens are not known. Points from the study as a whole: Several highly homologous variants made up a TCR beta motif, and this motif appeared characteristic of ankylosing spondylitis blood.

TCRdb re-called the 5' RACE reads through MiXCR, storing one row per CDR3 protein. This sample has about 390,000 distinct CDR3 sequences; 20% to 25% occur once, and the top ten carry about 16%. Sequenced sample: blood, either unsorted or a sorted T cell fraction (not recorded which). The receptors were gathered from a male donor with ankylosing spondylitis.

The V gene is TRBV24-1, the J gene TRBJ2-7; no firm D call. The ends were cut back, 10 bases at V and 0 bases at J, with 12 bases in the middle. The CDR3 contains 13 residues. In germline, CDR1 is KGHDR, CDR2 SFDVKD. In nucleotides, the CDR3 is TGTGCCACGCCCCAGGCCACCTCCTACGAGCAGTACTTC. Protein sequence: CATPQATSYEQYF.

The V gene is TRBV10-3, the J gene TRBJ2-5; 8 positions agree with TRBD2. With V trimmed by 3 bases and J by 5 bases, 11 bases remained unmatched. CDR1 ENHRY and CDR2 SYGVKD come from the germline V gene. The CDR3 extends over 16 amino acids. CDR3 DNA sequence: TGTGCCATCAGTGACCCCCCCGGACTAGCAGGGGAGACCCAGTACTTC. This encodes CAISDPPGLAGETQYF.

The chain links TRBV6-2 or TRBV6-3 to TRBJ2-5; perhaps TRBD2 as D (6 bases). CDR1 and CDR2 from the germline V gene are MNHEY and SVGEGT. The CDR3 covers 14 residues. V shed 10 bases and J shed 3 bases, with 18 bases lying between them. This CDR3 reads CATARWTTKETQYF. The CDR3 DNA is TGTGCCACAGCACGGTGGACTACAAAAGAGACCCAGTACTTC.

This clonotype was counted a few times. The rearrangement links TRBV9 to TRBJ1-1; the D is unclear. Trimming took 4 bases from V and 6 from J, leaving 13 bases between them. Germline CDR1 reads SGDLS; CDR2 reads YYNGEE. CDR3 size: 13 residues. CDR3: CASSPRPGAEAFF. CDR3 bases: TGTGCCAGCAGCCCCCGACCGGGTGCTGAAGCTTTCTTT.

This clonotype showed up just a few times. CDR3 in DNA: TGCAGCGTTGACCGGGACAGAGGAGAGACCCAGTACTTC. Its protein is CSVDRDRGETQYF. V gene TRBV29-1 combines with J gene TRBJ2-5; 7 bases agree with TRBD1. The CDR3 loop spans 13 amino acids. Looked up from germline, CDR1 is SQVTM and CDR2 is ANQGSEA. The V segment lost 3 bases and the J segment 4 bases; nucleotides outside the gene matches: 5.

This clonotype has a count of ten or more. The V and J genes are TRBV5-1 and TRBJ2-3, with 7 nucleotides matching TRBD2. This CDR3 is 15 amino acids long. Trimming removed 3 bases from V and 0 bases from J; junction bases left unmatched: 4. Looked up from germline, CDR1 is SGHRS and CDR2 is YFSETQ. DNA for the CDR3: TGCGCCAGCAGCTCGGGACTACCTAGCACAGATACGCAGTATTTT. This encodes CASSSGLPSTDTQYF.

This chain uses TRBV6-2 or TRBV6-3 with TRBJ2-3; D tentatively reads TRBD1 or TRBD2 (5 bases each). The germline V gene encodes CDR1 MNHEY and CDR2 SVGEGT. The V and J ends lost 3 bases and 4 bases respectively, with 20 bases between them. The CDR3 loop spans 17 amino acids. The DNA of the CDR3 is TGTGCCAGCAGTTATCCAACCGGGACCGTGGGCCCAGATACGCAGTATTTT. Its translation: CASSYPTGTVGPDTQYF.

This clonotype has more than one count but fewer than ten. This chain joins TRBV12-3 or TRBV12-4 and TRBJ2-3, with a possible D match to TRBD2 (6 bases). CDR3 size: 14 residues. The V and J ends lost 7 bases and 2 bases respectively, with 13 bases between them. The DNA of the CDR3 is TGTGCCAGCAATGGACTACTGCCCACAGATACGCAGTATTTT. This codes for CASNGLLPTDTQYF.

This clonotype has at least ten counts. The gene calls are TRBV9 and TRBJ1-1; D is undetermined. The CDR3 loop spans 16 amino acids. The V gene's germline CDR1 is SGDLS and CDR2 YYNGEE. Trimming took off 0 bases at V and 6 bases at J, with 18 bases between the two ends. CDR3 nucleotides: TGTGCCAGCAGCGTAGGAATTGAGTGGCGCGAATCTGAAGCTTTCTTT. Translating gives CASSVGIEWRESEAFF.

In the case of this clonotype: At one boundary the junction diverges from the germline segment, which might be a read error. V is TRBV3-1 and J is TRBJ2-7, with 11 bases that match TRBD1. CDR1 is LGHDT, CDR2 YNNKEL, per germline (reference sequence). The CDR3 spans 14 residues. CDR3 DNA: TGTGCCTGCAGTTCAAGGACAGGGGGCGACGAGCAGTACTTC. As protein: CACSSRTGGDEQYF.

This clonotype was counted a few times. The chain is built from TRBV7-3 and TRBJ2-1; D possibly corresponds to TRBD2 (6 bases). This CDR3 is 13 amino acids long. V lost 6 bases and J 10 bases, leaving 16 bases between the germline ends. The germline V gene has CDR1 SGHTA and CDR2 FQGTGA. Written as DNA, the CDR3 is TGTGCCAGCAGGAACGGGACTTTCCGGGAGCAGTTCTTC. Amino acid sequence: CASRNGTFREQFF.

The CDR3 is CASNVPSSYNEQFF. Here the CDR3 DNA reads TGTGCCAGCAATGTTCCTAGCTCCTACAATGAGCAGTTCTTC. The chain couples TRBV12-3 or TRBV12-4 to TRBJ2-1; D is ambiguous. The CDR3 runs 14 residues. V lost 7 bases to trimming and J lost 0 bases, with 10 bases between them.

The genes are TRBV5-1 and TRBJ2-1; TRBD1 is a possible D gene (6 bases). The V gene lost 0 bases and the J gene lost 0 bases, with 13 bases spanning the gap. The germline CDR1 and CDR2 sequences are SGHRS and YFSETQ. This CDR3 comprises 17 residues. This CDR3 is CASSLVFGGSSYNEQFF. CDR3 coding DNA: TGCGCCAGCAGCTTGGTGTTTGGGGGCAGCTCCTACAATGAGCAGTTCTTC.

The chain couples TRBV6-5 to TRBJ2-1; no definite D call. This CDR3 contains 18 residues. CDR1 and CDR2 from the germline V gene are MNHEY and SVGAGI. With 4 bases removed from V and 2 bases from J, the gap between germline ends came to 21 bases. The CDR3 bases are TGTGCCAGCAGTTCCCTCCGTCGGGTTATCGATCCCTACAATGAGCAGTTCTTC. It encodes CASSSLRRVIDPYNEQFF.

This clonotype has just a few counts. The chain carries TRBV5-1 and TRBJ2-7; 7 bases agree with TRBD2. CDR3 size: 16 residues. After removal of 4 bases from V and 5 bases from J, the junction contained 15 bases not matched to a gene. Germline V CDR1 and CDR2: SGHRS, YFSETQ. The CDR3 bases are TGCGCCAGCAGCCGCATCGTCGGGGCGGGAGTTCACGAGCAGTACTTC. Encoded protein: CASSRIVGAGVHEQYF.

This clonotype occurred a few times. The chain uses TRBV7-3 and TRBJ2-3; 7 bases agree with TRBD2. The germline CDR1 and CDR2 sequences are SGHTA and FQGTGA. This CDR3 contains 18 residues. Trimming at V came to 1 base and at J to 2 bases, leaving 12 bases not matched to a gene. CDR3 loop: CASSLRPVGAGFTDTQYF. For the CDR3, the DNA is TGTGCCAGCAGCTTAAGGCCGGTGGGAGCGGGATTCACAGATACGCAGTATTTT.